The next 2 T cell receptor beta chains were all read from a single sample in a study of T cell repertoires in aging, cancer and after chemotherapy. TRB rearrangements spanning V, D and J were amplified using mixed TRB-A/B primers. TCRdb used MiXCR to reprocess the multiplex PCR reads, holding one entry per CDR3 protein. The sample holds about 2,900 distinct CDR3 sequences, roughly 21% seen once. The template was genomic DNA from peripheral blood, not RNA. Sequencing was done on a sample of blood. The receptors were sampled from a human donor with a solid tumor.

This clonotype is medium-sized. The rearrangement links TRBV5-6 to TRBJ1-1; no reliable D call. The V end lost 1 base, the J end lost 3 bases, and 7 bases lay between the germline ends. This CDR3 has 13 residues. CDR1 SGHDT and CDR2 YYEEEE come from the germline V gene. The DNA for the CDR3 is TGTGCCAGCAGCTTGAATCTAGACACTGAAGCTTTCTTT. Amino acids: CASSLNLDTEAFF.

In this sample, this clonotype is medium-sized (0.01 to 0.1%). This chain links TRBV10-3 with TRBJ2-1, with D hard to call. Germline V gene data show CDR1 as ENHRY and CDR2 as SYGVKD. V lost 0 bases to trimming and J lost 10 bases, with 7 bases between them. The CDR3 runs 12 residues. CDR3 residues: CAISESTPEQFF. The CDR3 DNA follows: TGTGCCATCAGTGAGTCCACTCCAGAGCAGTTCTTC.